These 3 T cell receptor beta chains came from one sample sequenced in a study of vaccination effects on CD4 cells after COVID-19. Antigen-specific CD4+ T cells were first expanded with viral peptide pools by the ViraFEST assay and only then sequenced. At the end of 10 days of culture, CD4+ T cells were isolated. Each participant was administered two doses of either the BNT162b2 or the mRNA-1273 vaccine. No antigen is known for these receptors. Repertoires were generated with immunoSEQ multiplex PCR, while TCRdb's copy carries only in-frame clones and drops some. The table shows tens of thousands of clones, with 76% occurring only once. Source: CD4+ T cells from PBMCs cultured with HCoV-OC43 spike peptides, taken after COVID-19 vaccination. Subset defined: HCoV-OC43 spike overlapping peptide pool stimulation. The receptor source for this set is a human donor who received a COVID-19 vaccine.

The genes are TRBV12-3 or TRBV12-4 and TRBJ1-5; 7 nucleotides agree with TRBD1. The CDR3 length is 13 residues. With 7 bases clipped from V and 7 bases from J, the junction kept 7 bases outside the gene matches. CDR3 nucleotides: TGTGCCAGCAAGACAGGGTCGGGGCAGCCCCAGCATTTT. It translates to CASKTGSGQPQHF.

The chain is built from TRBV27 and TRBJ2-3; no reliable D call. CDR1 and CDR2 from the germline V gene are MNHEY and SMNVEV (reference sequence). V was shortened by 6 bases and J by 1 base, with 20 bases between the two germline ends. CDR3 length equals 17 residues. DNA of the CDR3: TGTGCCAGCAGCCTACCTCTCGAGCCCGCCGGCACAGATACGCAGTATTTT. Translation: CASSLPLEPAGTDTQYF.

This chain uses TRBV14 with TRBJ1-1; 7 positions match TRBD1. The CDR3 consists of 14 residues. Trimming cost V 3 bases and J 3 bases; bases outside gene matches: 4. In germline, CDR1 is SGHDN, CDR2 FVKESK. CDR3 sequence: CASSQNRGYTEAFF. CDR3 bases: TGTGCCAGCAGCCAGAACAGGGGTTACACTGAAGCTTTCTTT.